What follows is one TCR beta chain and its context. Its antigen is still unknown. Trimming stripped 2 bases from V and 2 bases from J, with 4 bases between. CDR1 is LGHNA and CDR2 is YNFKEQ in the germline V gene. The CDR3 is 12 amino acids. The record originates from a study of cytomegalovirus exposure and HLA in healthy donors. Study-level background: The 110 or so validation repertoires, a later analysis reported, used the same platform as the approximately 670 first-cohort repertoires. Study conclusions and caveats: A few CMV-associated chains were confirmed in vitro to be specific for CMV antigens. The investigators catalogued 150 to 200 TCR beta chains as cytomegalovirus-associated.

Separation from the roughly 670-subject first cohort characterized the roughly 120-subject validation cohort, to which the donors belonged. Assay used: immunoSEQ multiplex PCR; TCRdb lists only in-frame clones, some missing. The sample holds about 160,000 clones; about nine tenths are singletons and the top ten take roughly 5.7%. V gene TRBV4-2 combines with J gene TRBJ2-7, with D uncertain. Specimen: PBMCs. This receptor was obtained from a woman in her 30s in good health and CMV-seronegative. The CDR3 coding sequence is TGTGCCAGCAGCCAAAACACCTACGAGCAGTACTTC. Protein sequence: CASSQNTYEQYF.